These 5 T cell receptor beta chains were all obtained from the same sample, sequenced in a study of CD8 T cells in ankylosing spondylitis. TCRdb redid the calling of the 5' RACE reads with MiXCR, one entry per CDR3 protein. This table has some 240,000 distinct CDR3 sequences, 8% to 9.5% appearing once. Sequenced input: blood, either unsorted or a sorted T cell fraction (not recorded which). These TCRs come from a male donor with ankylosing spondylitis or in good health (not recorded which).

This clonotype came up many times. The J gene is TRBJ2-7, the V gene TRBV10-3, with 7 bases matching TRBD2. J lost 4 bases, V lost 2 bases, and 2 bases had no gene match. The length of the CDR3 is 13 residues. From germline, CDR1 is ENHRY and CDR2 SYGVKD. In DNA, the CDR3 is TGTGCCATCAGTGAGACTAGCGAATACGAGCAGTACTTC. Protein: CAISETSEYEQYF.

This clonotype has only a few counts. J is TRBJ1-4 and V is TRBV20-1, with D perhaps matching TRBD1 (6 bases). The CDR3 totals 14 residues. Germline V gene data show CDR1 as DFQATT and CDR2 as SNEGSKA (reference sequence). Trimming took off 7 bases at V and 7 bases at J, with 19 bases between the two ends. The CDR3 DNA follows: TGCAGTGGGATCCCCAGGGCCAGGGGTGAAAAACTGTTTTTT. Its protein product is CSGIPRARGEKLFF.

This clonotype was detected ten times or more. The V call is TRBV20-1, the J call TRBJ2-1; D is possibly TRBD2 (6 bases). Deletions cut 3 bases from V and 8 bases from J, with 20 bases between. Germline CDR1 reads DFQATT; CDR2 reads SNEGSKA (reference sequence). The CDR3 covers 15 residues. The CDR3 coding sequence is TGCAGTGCTAGGAAACCGGGACTCACTGGTCATGAGCAGTTCTTC. Its translation is CSARKPGLTGHEQFF.

Turning to this clonotype: Possible read error: a much larger clone is one base away. The chain couples TRBV20-1 to TRBJ1-2; D is unresolved. The V gene lost 4 bases and the J gene lost 8 bases, with 14 bases spanning the gap. The length of the CDR3 is 12 residues. CDR1 DFQATT and CDR2 SNEGSKA come from the germline V gene (reference sequence). The CDR3 sequence: CSANAASVGYTF. As DNA, the CDR3 is TGCAGTGCTAACGCCGCCTCGGTAGGCTACACCTTC.

The table lists this clonotype with many counts. The chain uses TRBV6-2 or TRBV6-3 and TRBJ2-7; possibly TRBD2 for D (6 bases). The CDR3 consists of 15 residues. The germline V and J ends were trimmed by 4 bases and 0 bases, with 13 bases remaining between them. CDR1 is MNHEY and CDR2 is SVGEGT in the germline V gene. CDR3 DNA sequence: TGTGCCAGCAGTTCTGGCGGAGGGCCCTCCTACGAGCAGTACTTC. Its translation: CASSSGGGPSYEQYF.